This TCR beta chain was sequenced in a study of T cell repertoires in cytomegalovirus infection. Notes on the study in general: What dominated the ex vivo response were HLA-C-restricted CMV-specific TCR beta clonotypes. Cumulative frequency of public TCR beta families picked out carriers of CMV plus the relevant HLA.

From germline, CDR1 is SGHVS and CDR2 FNYEAQ. The CDR3 extends over 14 amino acids. The V end lost 5 bases, the J end lost 5 bases, and 15 bases lay between the germline ends. This clonotype was recorded a few times. Its antigen is unidentified. TCRdb used MiXCR to reprocess the reads, holding one entry per CDR3 protein. The table shows around 500,000 distinct CDR3 sequences, with approximately 40% occurring only once. The receptor was derived from a human donor in good health (CMV status not recorded). Some clones in this sample may be carry-over from other donors' samples. The sample in question was cultured PBMCs, obtained from culture after CMV antigen stimulation. This chain uses TRBV7-6 with TRBJ2-5; TRBD1 might be the D (6 bases). CDR3: CASSPTPDSETQYF. The CDR3 nucleotides are TGTGCCAGCAGCCCAACTCCGGACAGTGAGACCCAGTACTTC.